The source of this TCR beta chain is a study of CD8+CD57+ T cells in acquired aplastic anemia. Germline loops: CDR1 SGHTA, CDR2 FQGNSA. This CDR3 contains 15 residues. Concerning this clonotype: Germline and junction disagree at one end, which may indicate a read error.

Only patients with CD8+CD57+ cell expansion on flow cytometry were chosen for sequencing. CDR3 and TCR beta VDJ profiling relied on a genomic DNA template. Using its own MiXCR run on the reads, TCRdb lists one record per CDR3 protein. The sample records 260,000 or so distinct CDR3 sequences, roughly 80% being singletons. The chain joins TRBV7-2 to TRBJ1-1; D possibly corresponds to TRBD1 (6 bases). Material: sorted CD4+, CD8+, or CD8+CD57+ T cells (not recorded which) from PBMCs. The origin of this receptor is a human donor with aplastic anemia. Here the CDR3 reads CASSPTRGHETGALF. The CDR3 DNA follows: TGTGCCAGCAGCCCTACACGGGGACACGAGACCGGAGCACTCTTT. The full variable domain, in which reference TRBV7-2 and TRBJ1-1 provide the parts outside the CDR3, is GAGVSQSPSNKVTEKGKDVELRCDPISGHTALYWYRQSLGQGLEFLIYFQGNSAPDKSGLPSDRFSAERTGGSVSTLTIQRTQQEDSAVYLCASSPTRGHETGALFGQGTRLTVV.